This T cell receptor (beta chain) is drawn from a study of CD8+ T cells in alopecia areata. Study-wide findings and caveats: Only one nonresponder was present, which leaves the link between baseline CD8+ expansion and response uncertain. Patients displayed less clarity in TCR sharing than mice, a finding possibly related to HLA.

The germline CDR1 and CDR2 sequences are MDHEN and SYDVKM. The CDR3 loop spans 14 amino acids. V shed 5 bases and J shed 4 bases, with 9 bases lying between them. Once RNA had been extracted, it was reverse transcribed into cDNA to act as the sequencing template. Generated by immunoSEQ multiplex PCR, the TCRdb table keeps only in-frame clones and is missing some. The sample holds 15,000 to 20,000 clones, around three fifths seen once. Remarks on this clone: Its cognate antigen is unknown.

Indicated treatment: oral pan-JAK inhibitor, 5-10 mg twice daily. Alopecia areata patients had lesional scalp punch biopsies and peripheral blood taken from them. The sample consisted of skin, taken at week 4, from a patient treated with tofacitinib. The genes are TRBV28 and TRBJ2-6; the D gene is possibly TRBD2 (5 bases). The origin of this receptor is a human donor with alopecia areata. CDR3 DNA sequence: TGTGCCAGCAGTCTAAGAGGGGGGGCCAACGTCCTGACTTTC. It translates to CASSLRGGANVLTF.